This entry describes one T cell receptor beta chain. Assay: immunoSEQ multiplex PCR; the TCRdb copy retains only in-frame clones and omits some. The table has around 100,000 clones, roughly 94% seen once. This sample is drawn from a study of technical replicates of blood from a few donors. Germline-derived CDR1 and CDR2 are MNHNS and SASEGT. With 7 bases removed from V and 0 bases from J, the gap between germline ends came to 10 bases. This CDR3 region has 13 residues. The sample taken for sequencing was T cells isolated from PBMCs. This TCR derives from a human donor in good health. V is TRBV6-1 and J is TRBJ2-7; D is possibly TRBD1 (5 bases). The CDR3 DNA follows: TGTGCCAGCACTTCGACAGTCTCCTACGAGCAGTACTTC. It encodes CASTSTVSYEQYF.